The present T cell receptor beta chain was sequenced within a study of T cell responses to AZD1222 COVID-19 vaccine. Findings and caveats of the study: White British people made up most donors, females outnumbered males, and clonal diversity was possibly underestimated. Repertoire sampling occurred only after the peak T cell response. In the spike-specific TCR repertoire, nearly half reportedly target unmutated variant regions. Spike-specific TCRs gained breadth and depth after people received two AZD1222 doses.

The germline gives CDR1 SGHRS, CDR2 YFSETQ. The CDR3 loop spans 11 amino acids. Trimming pared 0 bases from V and 4 bases from J, leaving 1 base between. With regard to this clone: Its target is unknown.

TCRdb keeps only in-frame clones here, not all; method: immunoSEQ multiplex PCR. The sample yields about 180,000 clones, just over 85% seen once. This receptor was identified in an adult in good health. The rearrangement links TRBV5-1 to TRBJ2-5; D is unclear. This specimen consisted of peripheral blood, obtained on day 0 of AZD1222 vaccination. CDR3 sequence (DNA): TGCGCCAGCAGCTTGGCAGAGACCCAGTACTTC. Translating it yields CASSLAETQYF. The full variable domain, rest sourced from reference TRBV5-1 and TRBJ2-5, is KAGVTQTPRYLIKTRGQQVTLSCSPISGHRSVSWYQQTPGQGLQFLFEYFSETQRNKGNFPGRFSGRQFSNSRSEMNVSTLELGDSALYLCASSLAETQYFGPGTRLLVL.